These 21 T cell receptor beta chains came from one sample sequenced in a study of Graves' ophthalmopathy and Graves' hyperthyroidism. RNA transcripts were the template, and TCR beta CDR3 regions were amplified from them. An initial RT-PCR round employing HTBI primers preceded a second-round multiplex PCR. TCRdb re-called the multiplex PCR reads through MiXCR, storing one row per CDR3 protein. The data contain more than 1,000,000 distinct CDR3 sequences, around a third of them singletons. Sequenced input: peripheral blood or thyroid tissue (not recorded which). The source of these receptors is an adult man with Graves' hyperthyroidism.

The table lists this clonotype with many counts. The chain recombines TRBV19 with TRBJ1-6; the D gene is possibly TRBD1 (6 bases). Germline-derived CDR1 and CDR2 are LNHDA and SQIVND (reference sequence). The CDR3 has 17 amino acids. Between the trimmed V and J ends, which lost 7 bases and 9 bases, there was a span of 25 bases. CDR3 loop: CASTYGPGTRSRSPLHF. As DNA, the CDR3 is TGTGCCAGTACCTACGGCCCCGGGACACGGTCGCGTTCACCCCTCCACTTT.

The rearrangement links TRBV15 to TRBJ2-7, with D hard to call. The V gene lost 3 bases and the J gene lost 3 bases, with 18 bases spanning the gap. This CDR3 is built from 16 residues. Germline V CDR1 and CDR2: LNHNV, YYDKDF (reference sequence). The CDR3: CATSSEIRAVDYEQYF. The CDR3 DNA reads as TGTGCCACCAGCAGTGAAATCCGGGCGGTAGACTACGAGCAGTACTTC.

The chain carries TRBV2 and TRBJ1-2, with TRBD1 matching over 7 bases. The CDR3 has 13 residues. The germline V gene encodes CDR1 SNHLY and CDR2 FYNNEI. With V trimmed by 4 bases and J by 7 bases, 6 bases remained unmatched. The CDR3 DNA follows: TGTGCCAGCAGTGGTGTTCAGGGGGGTGGCTACACCTTC. Encoded protein: CASSGVQGGGYTF.

About this clonotype: This may arise from a read error, as a much more abundant clone is one base away. J is TRBJ2-7 and V is TRBV20-1; no reliable D call. In germline, CDR1 is DFQATT, CDR2 SNEGSKA (reference sequence). Trimming cost V 1 base and J 3 bases, with 4 bases left between them. The CDR3 runs to 11 residues. The CDR3 DNA is TGCAGTGCTAGAGCCTACTACGAGCAGTACTTC. Translating gives CSARAYYEQYF.

The chain couples TRBV6-6 to TRBJ2-7, with 10 bases identical to TRBD2. Germline V gene sequence: CDR1 MNHNY, CDR2 SVGAGI (reference sequence). The CDR3 sequence is 15 residues long. V was pared by 7 bases and J by 1 base, with 7 bases of the junction left unmatched. The CDR3 sequence: CASKPGLADSYEQYF. The CDR3 nucleotides are TGTGCCAGCAAACCAGGACTAGCGGATTCCTACGAGCAGTACTTC.

The genes are TRBV12-3 or TRBV12-4 and TRBJ2-7, with 8 bases fitting TRBD1. Germline trimming cut 7 bases from V and 1 base from J; bases unmatched to any gene: 6. This CDR3 has 14 amino acids. CDR3 sequence: CASKGQGASYEQYF. Written as DNA, the CDR3 is TGTGCCAGCAAGGGCCAGGGGGCTTCCTACGAGCAGTACTTC.

V and J are TRBV24-1 and TRBJ1-4; 9 bases map to TRBD1. This CDR3 contains 15 residues. Losses at the gene ends were 3 bases for V and 6 bases for J; bases not matched to a gene: 4. Germline V gene lookup returns CDR1 KGHDR and CDR2 SFDVKD. The CDR3 nucleotides read TGTGCCACCAGTGATCCGGGACAGGGACATGAAAAACTGTTTTTT. Translation: CATSDPGQGHEKLFF.

As concerns this clonotype: Being one base from a much bigger clone, this may be a read error. The chain couples TRBV4-1 to TRBJ2-7; a possible D gene is TRBD2 (6 bases). Germline CDR1 reads MGHRA; CDR2 reads YSYEKL. This CDR3 spans 15 amino acids. DNA of the CDR3: TGCGCCAGCAGCCAAAGGGACTGGGTAACCTACGAGCAGTCCTTC. It specifies CASSQRDWVTYEQSF.

This clonotype was picked up a small number of times. The chain employs TRBV6-2 or TRBV6-3 and TRBJ1-5, with D perhaps matching TRBD1 (5 bases). With 6 bases removed from V and 6 bases from J, the gap between germline ends came to 15 bases. Germline loops: CDR1 MNHEY, CDR2 SVGEGT. CDR3 length: 14 residues. The CDR3, as DNA: TGTGCCAGCAGGGTCGGGGGAAATAGTCAGCCCCAGCATTTT. This translates into CASRVGGNSQPQHF.

This clonotype was recorded a few times. This could be a read error, since a much larger clone is one nucleotide away. The chain uses TRBV3-1 and TRBJ1-5, with D perhaps TRBD1 (5 bases). This CDR3 has 15 amino acids. Germline V gene sequence: CDR1 LGHDT, CDR2 YNNKEL (reference sequence). The germline V and J ends were trimmed by 0 bases and 2 bases, with 8 bases remaining between them. CDR3 region: CASSQDPRGNQPQHF. CDR3 DNA: TGTGCCAGCAGCCAAGATCCCAGGGGCAATCAGCCCCAGCATTTT.

In DNA form, the CDR3 reads TGTGCCAGCGGTTCTGGGGTGACCTACGAGCAGTACTTC. Its translation is CASGSGVTYEQYF. V is TRBV2 and J is TRBJ2-7; D ambiguous. The CDR3 is made up of 13 amino acids. From germline, CDR1 is SNHLY and CDR2 FYNNEI. V was clipped by 8 bases and J by 2 bases, with 13 bases between them.

There are many counts of this clonotype. The chain links TRBV15 to TRBJ2-7; a possible D gene is TRBD1 (5 bases). This CDR3 has 13 residues. The V end was cut by 3 bases, the J end by 3 bases, with 9 bases between. CDR1 is LNHNV, CDR2 YYDKDF, per germline (reference sequence). DNA for the CDR3: TGTGCCACCAGCAGTCGTAGGGGCTACGAGCAGTACTTC. Protein sequence: CATSSRRGYEQYF.

This clonotype was recorded at least ten times. The J gene is TRBJ2-7, the V gene TRBV10-3; 9 bases map to TRBD1. The CDR3 consists of 13 residues. Trimming took 6 bases from V and 7 from J; bases not matched to a gene: 7. The germline V gene has CDR1 ENHRY and CDR2 SYGVKD. The CDR3 sequence: CAIRDRGPGEQYF. The DNA of the CDR3 is TGTGCCATCAGGGACAGGGGACCGGGGGAGCAGTACTTC.

V gene TRBV10-3 combines with J gene TRBJ1-1, with 8 bases fitting TRBD1. Losses at the gene ends were 10 bases for V and 10 bases for J; bases not matched to a gene: 17. Germline V gene lookup returns CDR1 ENHRY and CDR2 SYGVKD. This CDR3 has 14 amino acids. This CDR3 reads CATAPINGQGGAFF. CDR3 sequence (DNA): TGTGCCACCGCACCAATCAACGGACAGGGTGGAGCTTTCTTT.

This clonotype was observed many times. This chain uses TRBV10-3 with TRBJ2-7; 8 bases line up with TRBD2. The germline gives CDR1 ENHRY, CDR2 SYGVKD. Trimming took 6 bases from V and 3 from J; bases not matched to a gene: 7. This CDR3 spans 14 amino acids. In DNA, the CDR3 is TGTGCCATCAGCGCGAGCGGGAGTTTCTACGAGCAGTACTTC. Its protein product is CAISASGSFYEQYF.

The rearrangement joins TRBV7-2 to TRBJ1-5; 8 bases line up with TRBD1. The CDR3 extends over 15 amino acids. V was pared by 5 bases and J by 7 bases, with 10 bases of the junction left unmatched. Germline lookup yields CDR1 SGHTA and CDR2 FQGNSA. The CDR3 nucleotides read TGTGCCAGCAGCCCCTCGGGGGGGGACAGGCAGCCCCAGCATTTT. Protein sequence: CASSPSGGDRQPQHF.

The chain uses TRBV20-1 and TRBJ2-1; possibly TRBD2 for D (6 bases). The V end was cut by 3 bases, the J end by 3 bases, with 21 bases between. The germline V gene has CDR1 DFQATT and CDR2 SNEGSKA (reference sequence). The length of the CDR3 is 17 residues. The CDR3 DNA sequence: TGCAGTGCTAGTAATCGGTGGCGGGATACATACTACAATGAGCAGTTCTTC. It codes for CSASNRWRDTYYNEQFF.

The chain couples TRBV6-1 to TRBJ1-5; tentatively, D is TRBD1 (5 bases). Trimming left V 6 bases short and J 3 bases short, with 12 bases between. The CDR3 covers 14 residues. Germline values: CDR1 MNHNS, CDR2 SASEGT. The CDR3 sequence is CASSPIGTNQPQHF. CDR3 coding DNA: TGTGCCAGCAGCCCTATAGGGACCAATCAGCCCCAGCATTTT.

This clonotype was observed at least ten times. The gene calls are TRBV7-2 and TRBJ1-6, with TRBD1 matching 7 bases. Losses at the gene ends were 1 base for V and 1 base for J; bases not matched to a gene: 10. CDR3 length equals 19 residues. In germline, CDR1 is SGHTA, CDR2 FQGNSA. CDR3 amino acids: CASSLEGNRGTSYNSPLHF. In DNA, the CDR3 is TGTGCCAGCAGCTTAGAAGGAAACAGGGGAACGTCCTATAATTCACCCCTCCACTTT.

The gene calls are TRBV29-1 and TRBJ1-1; 7 bases are a match to TRBD1. Germline V gene sequence: CDR1 SQVTM, CDR2 ANQGSEA. This CDR3 region has 14 residues. With V trimmed by 8 bases and J by 3 bases, 12 bases remained unmatched. Written as DNA, the CDR3 is TGCAGCTTAACGGTAGGGGGCCAGGACACTGAAGCTTTCTTT. It translates to CSLTVGGQDTEAFF.

This clonotype was detected a few times. CDR3 in DNA: TGCAGTGCTAGAGAGCGGACCTGGGGGACGCAGTATTTT. It encodes CSARERTWGTQYF. The V gene is TRBV20-1, the J gene TRBJ2-3, with D perhaps TRBD1 or TRBD2 (5 bases each). The CDR3 totals 13 residues. Germline-derived CDR1 and CDR2 are DFQATT and SNEGSKA (reference sequence). V shed 0 bases and J shed 9 bases, with 13 bases lying between them.